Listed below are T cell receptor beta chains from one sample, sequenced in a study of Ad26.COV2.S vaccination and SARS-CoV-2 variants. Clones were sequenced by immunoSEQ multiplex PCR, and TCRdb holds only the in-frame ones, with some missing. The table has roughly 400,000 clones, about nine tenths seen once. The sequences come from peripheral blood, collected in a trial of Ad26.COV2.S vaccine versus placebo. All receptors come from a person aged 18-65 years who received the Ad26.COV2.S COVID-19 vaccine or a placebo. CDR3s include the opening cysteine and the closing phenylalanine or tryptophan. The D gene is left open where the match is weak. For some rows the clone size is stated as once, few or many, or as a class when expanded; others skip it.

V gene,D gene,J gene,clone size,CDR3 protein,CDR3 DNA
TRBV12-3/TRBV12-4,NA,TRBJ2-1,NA,CASSFSFDNEQFF,TGTGCCAGCAGTTTCAGTTTCGACAATGAGCAGTTCTTC
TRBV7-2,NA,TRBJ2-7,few,CASSVTGTSYEQYF,TGTGCCAGCAGCGTAACCGGGACCTCCTACGAGCAGTACTTC
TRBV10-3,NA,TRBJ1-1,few,CAISESTWDLSF,TGTGCCATCAGTGAGTCGACATGGGACTTATCCTTT
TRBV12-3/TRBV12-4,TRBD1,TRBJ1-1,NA,CASSGQGPEAFF,TGTGCCAGCAGTGGACAGGGTCCAGAAGCTTTCTTT
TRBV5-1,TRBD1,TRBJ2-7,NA,CASSTRTGPYEQYF,TGCGCCAGCAGCACCAGGACAGGGCCCTACGAGCAGTACTTC
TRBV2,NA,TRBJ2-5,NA,CASRGDYQETQYF,TGTGCCAGCAGGGGGGACTACCAAGAGACCCAGTACTTC
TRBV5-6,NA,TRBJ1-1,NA,CASVGSTEAFF,TGTGCCAGCGTCGGCTCCACTGAAGCTTTCTTT
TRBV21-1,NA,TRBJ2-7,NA,CASSKESGTYYEQYF,TGTGCCAGCAGCAAAGAATCAGGCACATACTACGAGCAGTACTTC
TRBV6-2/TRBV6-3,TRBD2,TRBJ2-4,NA,CASSFFPGLAGAKNIQYF,TGTGCCAGCAGTTTCTTCCCCGGACTAGCGGGGGCCAAAAACATTCAGTACTTC
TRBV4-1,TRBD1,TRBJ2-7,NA,CASSQPRDRTYEQYF,TGCGCCAGCAGCCAACCCCGGGACAGAACCTACGAGCAGTACTTC
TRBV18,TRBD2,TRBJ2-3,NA,CASLAGDTDTQYF,TGTGCCAGCCTAGCGGGGGACACAGATACGCAGTATTTT
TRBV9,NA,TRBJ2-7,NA,CASSVEGTYEQYF,TGTGCCAGCAGCGTCGAGGGTACCTACGAGCAGTACTTC
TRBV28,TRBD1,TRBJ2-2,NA,CASLGTGGTGELFF,TGTGCCAGCTTGGGGACAGGCGGGACCGGGGAGCTGTTTTTT
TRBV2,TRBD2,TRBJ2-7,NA,CASKGLAGGYEQYF,TGTGCCAGCAAGGGTCTAGCGGGGGGATACGAGCAGTACTTC
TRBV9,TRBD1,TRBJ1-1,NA,CASSGTGGYNTEAFF,TGTGCCAGCAGCGGGACAGGGGGCTATAACACTGAAGCTTTCTTT
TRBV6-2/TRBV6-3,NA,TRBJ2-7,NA,CASSYIGAEEFYEQYF,TGTGCCAGCAGTTACATAGGGGCCGAAGAATTCTACGAGCAGTACTTC
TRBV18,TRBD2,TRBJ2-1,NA,CASSPSGGLAGDNEQFF,TGTGCCAGCTCACCATCAGGGGGACTAGCGGGGGACAATGAGCAGTTCTTC
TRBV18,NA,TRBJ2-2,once,CASFRTVQNTGELFF,TGTGCCAGCTTTCGGACAGTCCAAAACACCGGGGAGCTGTTTTTT
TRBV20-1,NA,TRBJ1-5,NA,CSASVPGYGGFGNQPQHF,TGCAGTGCTAGTGTTCCAGGTTATGGGGGATTCGGCAATCAGCCCCAGCATTTT
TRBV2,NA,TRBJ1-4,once,CASRAQGTDEKLFF,TGTGCCAGCAGGGCACAGGGAACAGATGAAAAACTGTTTTTT
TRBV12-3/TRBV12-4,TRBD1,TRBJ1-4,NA,CASRLDRAEKLFF,TGTGCCAGCAGACTCGACAGGGCTGAAAAACTGTTTTTT
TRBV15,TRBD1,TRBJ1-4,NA,CATSRGGVGQLSFF,TGTGCCACCAGCAGAGGGGGGGTGGGACAGCTTTCGTTTTTT
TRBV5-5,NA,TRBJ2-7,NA,CASSSDTFYEQYF,TGTGCCAGCAGCTCGGACACTTTTTACGAGCAGTACTTC
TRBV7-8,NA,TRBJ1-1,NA,CASTTNLQGYAFF,TGTGCCAGCACGACTAACCTTCAGGGATATGCTTTCTTT
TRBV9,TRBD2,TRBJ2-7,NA,CASSARGRGYEQYF,TGTGCCAGCAGCGCCCGGGGGAGGGGCTACGAGCAGTACTTC
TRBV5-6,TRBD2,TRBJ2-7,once,CASSFTRLAGGEQYF,TGTGCCAGCAGCTTCACACGACTAGCGGGGGGCGAGCAGTACTTC
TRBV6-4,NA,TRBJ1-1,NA,CAGTPGDTEAFF,TGTGCCGGGACACCGGGGGACACTGAAGCTTTCTTT
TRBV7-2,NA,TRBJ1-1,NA,CASSRRGGNTEAFF,TGTGCCAGCAGCCGCCGGGGGGGGAACACTGAAGCTTTCTTT
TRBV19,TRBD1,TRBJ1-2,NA,CASSTWDRGGYGYTF,TGTGCCAGTAGTACCTGGGACAGGGGGGGGTATGGCTACACCTTC
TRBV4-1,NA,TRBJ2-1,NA,CASSQAGAVKDNEQFF,TGCGCCAGCAGCCAAGCCGGGGCGGTGAAGGACAATGAGCAGTTCTTC
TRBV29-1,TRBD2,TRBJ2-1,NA,CSVELASGGFDNEQFF,TGCAGCGTTGAGTTGGCTAGCGGGGGGTTCGACAATGAGCAGTTCTTC
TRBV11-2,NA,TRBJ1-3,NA,CASSLDRLRLSSGNTIYF,TGTGCCAGCAGCTTAGATCGGCTACGGCTAAGCTCTGGAAACACCATATATTTT
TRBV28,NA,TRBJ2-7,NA,CASSFFGSSYEQYF,TGTGCCAGCAGTTTTTTTGGGAGCTCCTACGAGCAGTACTTC
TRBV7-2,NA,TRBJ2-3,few,CASSLTDTQYF,TGTGCCAGCAGCCTCACAGATACGCAGTATTTT
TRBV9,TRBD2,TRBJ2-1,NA,CASSVGASGGRDEQFF,TGTGCCAGCAGCGTAGGGGCTAGCGGGGGTCGTGATGAGCAGTTCTTC
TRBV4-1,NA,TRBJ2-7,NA,CASRSSSYEQYF,TGCGCCAGCAGGTCGAGCTCCTACGAGCAGTACTTC
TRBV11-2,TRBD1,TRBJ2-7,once,CASSLVGQGGEQYF,TGTGCCAGCAGCTTAGTCGGACAGGGGGGCGAGCAGTACTTC
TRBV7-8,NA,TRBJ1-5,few,CASSLARTVQPQHF,TGTGCCAGCAGCTTAGCCCGGACCGTTCAGCCCCAGCATTTT
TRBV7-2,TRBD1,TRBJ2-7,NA,CASSLGRGDRVYEQYF,TGTGCCAGCAGCTTGGGAAGGGGTGACAGGGTCTACGAGCAGTACTTC
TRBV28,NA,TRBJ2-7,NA,CASDPDSLVPKYEQYF,TGTGCCAGCGATCCGGACAGCCTGGTCCCAAAGTACGAGCAGTACTTC
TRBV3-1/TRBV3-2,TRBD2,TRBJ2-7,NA,CASTTLAGGHEQYF,TGTGCCAGCACCACACTAGCGGGGGGGCACGAGCAGTACTTC
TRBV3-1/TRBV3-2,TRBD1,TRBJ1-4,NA,CASSQRAGTGGEKLFF,TGTGCCAGCAGCCAACGAGCAGGGACAGGAGGTGAAAAACTGTTTTTT
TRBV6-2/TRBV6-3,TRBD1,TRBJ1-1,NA,CASSFPQGVNTEAFF,TGTGCCAGCAGCTTTCCTCAGGGGGTGAACACTGAAGCTTTCTTT
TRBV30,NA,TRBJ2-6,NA,CAWSPLYVRGFSGANVLTF,TGTGCCTGGAGCCCATTGTATGTGCGGGGCTTCTCTGGGGCCAACGTCCTGACTTTC
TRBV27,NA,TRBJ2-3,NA,CASTTTGTDTQYF,TGTGCCAGCACCACGACAGGCACAGATACGCAGTATTTT
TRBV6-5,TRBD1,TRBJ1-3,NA,CASSRDSLGNTIYF,TGTGCCAGCAGTCGGGACAGTCTGGGAAACACCATATATTTT
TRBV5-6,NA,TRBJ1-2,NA,CASSLKGGSYGYTF,TGTGCCAGCAGCTTAAAGGGGGGCAGCTATGGCTACACCTTC
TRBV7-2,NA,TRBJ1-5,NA,CASSFQQGINQPQHF,TGTGCCAGCAGCTTCCAACAGGGAATCAATCAGCCCCAGCATTTT